The following is a TCR beta chain sequence with its context. Its antigen remains unidentified. The data belong to a study of T cells in Graves' hyperthyroidism and ophthalmopathy. The wider study: Prior to any treatment, at the point of initial diagnosis, peripheral blood was collected. Study results and caveats: Ophthalmopathy and stable hyperthyroidism were told apart by a 13 V-J model. Blood also held most thyroid clonotypes expanded beyond 0.001.

Researchers amplified the TCR beta CDR3 regions from RNA transcripts. An initial round of RT-PCR targeting the TCR CDR3 relied on the HTBI primer set. Each CDR3 protein is one row after TCRdb ran MiXCR on the multiplex PCR reads. This repertoire shows 300,000 to 400,000 distinct CDR3 sequences, approximately 18% found once; its top ten account for 49%. CDR3 length: 13 residues. Germline V gene sequence: CDR1 MNHNS, CDR2 SASEGT. V was clipped by 6 bases and J by 9 bases; unmatched bases: 7. Uncontrolled infection, other autoimmune disease, pregnancy or lactation disqualified patients from enrolment. The chain uses TRBV6-1 and TRBJ2-1, with 8 bases that match TRBD1. The sequence was collected from a woman in her 50s with Graves' hyperthyroidism. The sequenced material came from blood. The DNA for the CDR3 is TGTGCCAGCAGAAGACAGGGGTTAGGTGAGCAGTTCTTC. It yields the protein CASRRQGLGEQFF.